The 20 T cell receptor beta chains presented below share a single source sample, sequenced in a study of post-analysis software for immune sequencing data. Whole-study results and caveats: The study found TRBV5-6, TRBV5-1 and TRBV20-1 among roughly 5 TRBV segments more frequent in patients than controls.

TCR beta libraries were prepared from cDNA with unique molecular identifiers. Each CDR3 protein gets one entry after TCRdb re-called the PCR reads with MiXCR. The sample shows roughly 730,000 distinct CDR3 sequences, 25% to 30% of them seen only once. Their antigens remain unidentified. Sequencing was performed on blood. These receptors all stem from a girl between 5 and 17 years old with multiple sclerosis.

This clonotype was seen more than once but under ten times. The chain links TRBV7-9 to TRBJ2-7; 13 nucleotides line up with TRBD2. The germline V gene encodes CDR1 SEHNR and CDR2 FQNEAQ (reference sequence). The CDR3 loop spans 15 amino acids. J lost 4 bases, V lost 6 bases, and 6 bases had no gene match. CDR3 in amino acids: CASSGLAGVLYEQYF. In DNA form, the CDR3 reads TGTGCCAGCAGTGGACTAGCGGGAGTTTTGTACGAGCAGTACTTC.

The rearrangement uses TRBV6-5 and TRBJ2-7, with D possibly TRBD2 on 6 matching bases. The V end lost 6 bases, the J end lost 9 bases, and 21 bases lay between the germline ends. From germline, CDR1 is MNHEY and CDR2 SVGAGI. The CDR3 covers 14 residues. The CDR3: CASRRDSRFDPQYF. In DNA, the CDR3 is TGTGCCAGCAGGAGGGACTCCCGGTTTGATCCGCAGTACTTC.

The table lists this clonotype with a few counts. The chain uses TRBV20-1 and TRBJ2-2; 7 bases agree with TRBD2. Unmatched junction bases numbered 4, after V lost 1 base and J lost 5 bases. Germline V gives CDR1 DFQATT, CDR2 SNEGSKA (reference sequence). This CDR3 contains 14 residues. The CDR3 DNA follows: TGCAGTGCTAGAGGAACAGCGGGGACCGGGGAGCTGTTTTTT. Translation: CSARGTAGTGELFF.

The chain couples TRBV4-3 to TRBJ2-7, with D uncertain. Germline values: CDR1 LGHNA, CDR2 YSLEER. Trimming removed 1 base at V and 2 bases at J, with 12 bases between. The CDR3 consists of 15 residues. CDR3 loop: CASSQGWAGPYEQYF. The CDR3 DNA follows: TGCGCCAGCAGCCAAGGATGGGCTGGTCCCTACGAGCAGTACTTC.

This clonotype was recorded at least ten times. V gene TRBV29-1 combines with J gene TRBJ2-7; the D is unclear. The CDR3 loop spans 14 amino acids. The germline gives CDR1 SQVTM, CDR2 ANQGSEA. V was clipped by 4 bases and J by 0 bases, with 13 bases between them. Here the CDR3 reads CSVASRLSSYEQYF. The CDR3 DNA reads TGCAGCGTTGCCAGCCGTCTTAGCTCCTACGAGCAGTACTTC.

This clonotype came up a few times. J is TRBJ1-5 and V is TRBV20-1; TRBD1 might be the D (5 bases). Trimming removed 5 bases from V and 5 bases from J, with 13 bases in between. Germline values: CDR1 DFQATT, CDR2 SNEGSKA (reference sequence). This CDR3 is built from 13 residues. The CDR3 loop is CSARDRKYQPQHF. Written as DNA, the CDR3 is TGCAGTGCTCGCGACAGAAAGTATCAGCCCCAGCATTTT.

The CDR3 reads CSAGRLAGREQYF. CDR3 nucleotide sequence: TGCAGTGCTGGCCGACTAGCGGGCCGCGAGCAGTACTTC. The V and J genes are TRBV20-1 and TRBJ2-7; 10 nucleotides agree with TRBD2. This CDR3 has 13 residues. The germline V gene encodes CDR1 DFQATT and CDR2 SNEGSKA (reference sequence). With 5 bases clipped from V and 6 bases from J, the junction kept 7 bases outside the gene matches.

Details on this clonotype: Possible read error: a much larger clone is one base away. CDR3 in DNA: TGCAGCGTTGATGGGGGTTCCACAGATACGCAGTATTTT. Its translation: CSVDGGSTDTQYF. The V and J genes are TRBV29-1 and TRBJ2-3; D may be TRBD1 or TRBD2 (5 bases each). Germline V gene lookup returns CDR1 SQVTM and CDR2 ANQGSEA. This CDR3 region has 13 residues. Trimming took 3 bases from V and 2 from J, leaving 9 bases between them.

The chain is built from TRBV18 and TRBJ1-1; 7 bases agree with TRBD1. V dropped 8 bases and J dropped 5; count of bases not matched to a gene: 14. The length of the CDR3 is 15 residues. Per germline, CDR1 KGHSH and CDR2 LQKENI. Written as DNA, the CDR3 is TGTGCCAGCGCCTACGAGGGGGCTGCACAGACTGAAGCTTTCTTT. Protein sequence: CASAYEGAAQTEAFF. The full variable domain, in which reference TRBV18 and TRBJ1-1 provide the parts outside the CDR3, is NAGVMQNPRHLVRRRGQEARLRCSPMKGHSHVYWYRQLPEEGLKFMVYLQKENIIDESGMPKERFSAEFPKEGPSILRIQQVVRGDSAAYFCASAYEGAAQTEAFFGQGTRLTVV.

The chain carries TRBV27 and TRBJ2-7; 13 nucleotides agree with TRBD2. The CDR3 runs to 17 residues. The germline CDR1 and CDR2 sequences are MNHEY and SMNVEV (reference sequence). V shed 5 bases and J 1 base; nucleotides not matched to a gene: 8. CDR3 sequence: CASSHRTSGSWSYEQYF. The CDR3 nucleotides are TGTGCCAGCAGTCACCGGACTAGCGGGAGTTGGTCCTACGAGCAGTACTTC.

This clonotype has a handful of counts. The V gene is TRBV20-1, the J gene TRBJ1-4, with unresolved D. The V gene's germline CDR1 is DFQATT and CDR2 SNEGSKA (reference sequence). There are 12 residues in the CDR3. Trimming removed 3 bases from V and 6 bases from J, with 8 bases in between. The CDR3 spells CSASDGYEKLFF. The CDR3 DNA follows: TGCAGTGCTAGTGACGGTTATGAAAAACTGTTTTTT.

The CDR3 is CSASTSGGRSSYNEQFF. In DNA form, the CDR3 reads TGCAGTGCGTCGACTAGCGGAGGCCGAAGCTCCTACAATGAGCAGTTCTTC. The chain has TRBV20-1 and TRBJ2-1; TRBD2 aligns across 9 bases. The CDR3 is 17 residues long. V lost 6 bases to trimming and J lost 0 bases; unmatched junction nucleotides: 12. Germline V gene lookup returns CDR1 DFQATT and CDR2 SNEGSKA (reference sequence).

CDR3 DNA: TGTGCCAGCAGCCAAAAGGGGACTAGCGGCTCCGAGCAGTACTTC. Protein: CASSQKGTSGSEQYF. The rearrangement joins TRBV3-1 to TRBJ2-7, with 11 bases matching TRBD2. After removal of 2 bases from V and 6 bases from J, the junction contained 6 bases not matched to a gene. The CDR3 runs 15 residues. Germline V gives CDR1 LGHDT, CDR2 YNNKEL (reference sequence).

This clonotype was counted a few times. The V gene is TRBV29-1, the J gene TRBJ2-3; 7 bases line up with TRBD2. V was pared by 8 bases and J by 3 bases, with 20 bases of the junction left unmatched. CDR3 size: 17 residues. Germline CDR1 and CDR2: SQVTM and ANQGSEA. As DNA, the CDR3 is TGCAGCACCACATCGGATTTTATCGGGACTATTACAGATACGCAGTATTTT. It translates to CSTTSDFIGTITDTQYF.

As to this clonotype: One junction end does not reproduce the germline sequence, and a read error may be involved. The chain couples TRBV6-2 or TRBV6-3 to TRBJ2-1, with TRBD1 identical over 8 bases. This CDR3 comprises 11 residues. Germline CDR1 and CDR2: MNHEY and SVGEGT. Here the CDR3 DNA reads TGTGCCGGCAGTTGGACAGGGAAGCAGTTCTTC. Encoded protein: CAGSWTGKQFF.

This clonotype was counted only a few times. This sequence joins TRBV3-1 and TRBJ2-3; no clear D gene. The CDR3 totals 14 residues. Germline V CDR1 and CDR2: LGHDT, YNNKEL (reference sequence). The V gene lost 4 bases and the J gene lost 6 bases, with 14 bases spanning the gap. CDR3 sequence reads: CASSRFSVGDTQYF. CDR3 coding DNA: TGTGCCAGCAGCCGATTCTCTGTAGGGGATACGCAGTATTTT.

The J gene is TRBJ2-4, the V gene TRBV20-1; D possibly matches TRBD1 or TRBD2 (5 bases each). With the DNA end fitting TRBJ2-7 better, the J assignment may be wrong. The CDR3 length is 12 residues. CDR1 and CDR2 (germline): DFQATT, SNEGSKA (reference sequence). CDR3 residues: CSASGTLYEQYF. The CDR3 coding sequence is TGCAGTGCTAGTGGGACCCTCTACGAGCAGTACTTC.

The CDR3 region is CASSWTGEAEKLFF. The CDR3 nucleotides are TGTGCCAGCAGCTGGACAGGGGAGGCTGAAAAACTGTTTTTT. The chain joins TRBV3-1 to TRBJ1-4, with 9 bases identical to TRBD1. Germline CDR1 and CDR2: LGHDT and YNNKEL (reference sequence). Germline trimming cut 5 bases from V and 7 bases from J; bases unmatched to any gene: 5. The CDR3 loop spans 14 amino acids. The full variable domain, in which reference TRBV3-1 and TRBJ1-4 provide the parts outside the CDR3, is DTAVSQTPKYLVTQMGNDKSIKCEQNLGHDTMYWYKQDSKKFLKIMFSYNNKELIINETVPNRFSPKSPDKAHLNLHINSLELGDSAVYFCASSWTGEAEKLFFGSGTQLSVL.

The chain combines TRBV10-3 with TRBJ1-1; 7 nucleotides align to TRBD1. The V and J ends lost 9 bases and 1 base, in that order; junction bases with no gene match: 5. The germline V gene has CDR1 ENHRY and CDR2 SYGVKD. The length of the CDR3 is 13 residues. CDR3: CAISGQENTEAFF. In nucleotides, the CDR3 is TGTGCCATATCAGGACAGGAGAACACTGAAGCTTTCTTT.

This sequence joins TRBV4-3 and TRBJ2-1; 11 bases match TRBD2. The V and J ends lost 1 base and 10 bases, in that order; junction bases with no gene match: 6. Germline CDR1 LGHNA, CDR2 YSLEER. This CDR3 has 15 residues. CDR3 DNA: TGCGCCAGCAGCCAAGGCTGGGCTAGCGGGGGGGAGCAGTTCTTC. Translation: CASSQGWASGGEQFF.